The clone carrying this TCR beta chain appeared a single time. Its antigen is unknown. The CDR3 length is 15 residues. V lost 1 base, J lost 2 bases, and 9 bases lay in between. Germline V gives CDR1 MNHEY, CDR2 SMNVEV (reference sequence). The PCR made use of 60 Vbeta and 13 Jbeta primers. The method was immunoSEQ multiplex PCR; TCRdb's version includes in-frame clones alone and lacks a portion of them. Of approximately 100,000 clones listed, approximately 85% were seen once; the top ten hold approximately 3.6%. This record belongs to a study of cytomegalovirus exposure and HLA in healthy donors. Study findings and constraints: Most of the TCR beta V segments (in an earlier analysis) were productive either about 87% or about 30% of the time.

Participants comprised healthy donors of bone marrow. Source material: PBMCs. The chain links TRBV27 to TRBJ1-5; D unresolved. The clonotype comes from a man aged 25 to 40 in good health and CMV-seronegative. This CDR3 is CASSLWSGGNQPQHF. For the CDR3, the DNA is TGTGCCAGCAGTTTATGGTCGGGAGGCAATCAGCCCCAGCATTTT.